Shown below are 3 T cell receptor beta chains from a single sample sequenced in a study of response to subunit inactivated influenza vaccine. MiXCR, applied by TCRdb to the RT-PCR reads, yields one record per CDR3 protein. Of roughly 500,000 distinct CDR3 sequences listed, less than 25% are singletons. In addition, the sample was reused for a study of T cells expressing NK-cell markers. In that study: Production of TCR beta cDNA relied on 5'RACE template switching with UMIs.

The input for sequencing was CD4+ T cells sorted from PBMCs, taken 11 to 12 days after vaccination. Receptors originate from a man aged 50 to 60 who received an inactivated influenza vaccine.

J is TRBJ2-7 and V is TRBV15, with 7 bases that match TRBD2. Germline trimming cut 0 bases from V and 2 bases from J; bases unmatched to any gene: 4. CDR3 length equals 15 residues. Germline CDR1 and CDR2: LNHNV and YYDKDF (reference sequence). CDR3 DNA: TGTGCCACCAGCAGAGAGGGGGGGACTACCTACGAGCAGTACTTC. This codes for CATSREGGTTYEQYF.

The chain couples TRBV6-2 or TRBV6-3 to TRBJ2-7, with 8 bases lining up with TRBD1. CDR3 length equals 14 residues. Per germline, CDR1 MNHEY and CDR2 SVGEGT. After removal of 1 base from V and 1 base from J, the junction contained 0 bases not matched to a gene. CDR3: CASSYWDRSYEQYF. The CDR3 coding sequence is TGTGCCAGCAGTTACTGGGACAGGTCCTACGAGCAGTACTTC.

This clonotype was observed at least ten times. The V and J genes are TRBV12-3 or TRBV12-4 and TRBJ1-1; TRBD1 is a possible D gene (5 bases). The V end lost 3 bases, the J end lost 6 bases, and 11 bases lay between the germline ends. The CDR3 extends over 13 amino acids. DNA for the CDR3: TGTGCCAGCAGTTTTTCGGGACGGGCTGAAGCTTTCTTT. Translation: CASSFSGRAEAFF.